This T cell receptor (beta chain) was captured by sequencing in a study of human T cells and chemical hapten exposure (dated by TCRdb to the early 2020s). Context from the whole study: For sensitization, 2% DPC in acetone was applied to an approximately 2 cm by approximately 2 cm area of upper inner arm skin. Throughout the study period of around 24 weeks, patients also received therapeutic DPC doses to the scalp every week. Patch testing on the upper back used Finn chambers containing 0.01% DPC, with scoring done after 6 days according to International Contact Dermatitis Research Group standards. Most of the patients in the cohort were female, and the cohort covered alopecia areata with under or over 50% scalp involvement, alopecia totalis and alopecia universalis. Libraries were combined into a pool for sequencing, and differences in TCR yield between samples came mainly from small differences in library volumes within the pool. Peripheral blood TCR repertoire changes were tracked in vivo in alopecia patients during primary and secondary sensitization to the hapten diphenylcyclopropenone (DPC). Blood samples were taken from patients before sensitization (week 0) and at 2, 6 and about 24 weeks after DPC sensitization. About 27 alopecia patients gave blood for TCR sequencing at one to four time points (pre-sensitization, 2, 6 and 24 weeks). Broader findings and caveats from the paper: No change with DPC sensitization was found in the number of TCRs above 1 in 1000 frequency, and no evidence of global repertoire structure alterations was found. After repeated subsampling, the strength of the expansion versus patch-test correlation and the threshold at which it became significant changed. A positive correlation was found between the number of PT1 expanded TCRs and patch test score, with significance reached at thresholds 8, 16 and 32 but not 4. Significantly more large CDR3 similarity clusters were formed by expanded TCRs than by pre-sensitization or healthy control sets, consistent with antigen-driven responses. Because all patients had alopecia, a presumed autoimmune disease, the immune response of the patients might differ from that of healthy individuals.

A few counts support this clonotype. Its antigen has not been determined. No clone much larger than this one lies a single base away; base qualities are absent. Library creation used RACE. The sample was run on a NextSeq 500. During library preparation, unique molecular identifiers were attached to individual cDNA molecules so that TCRs could be counted quantitatively and reproducibly. For every blood RNA sample, sequencing covered both the TCR alpha and TCR beta chains. Per the original workflow: The median number of TCRs per sample was 95,638, ranging from roughly 20,000 to 700,000. The Decombinator software suite was used to annotate V, J and CDR3 in the TCR reads. To make PS versus PT1 abundance plots, every sample was subsampled to the same number of TCRs (28,000). TCRs were defined as expanded if absent before sensitization and observed at least eight times at the 2-week time point. Clones were called with MiXCR by TCRdb after fastp trimmed the public reads at Q25, and only in-frame beta chains were retained. Rows are combined by CDR3 protein, so each entry shows the most common genes and DNA. TCRdb, rather than the study authors, made the V and J calls. The sample includes 300,000 to 450,000 distinct CDR3 sequences, with approximately 4.4% observed a single time. Clones ranked in the top ten supply 2% to 2.5% of the sample.

The time point label here, explained by the study, means: patch test 1, 2 weeks after DPC sensitization. The meaning of the sample's treatment or condition label: therapeutic diphenylcyclopropenone sensitization with weekly scalp DPC. At every patch-test visit, the blood draw took place before the patch test was put on. Eligible patients were aged 18 to 70, diagnosed with alopecia, deemed suitable for DPC therapy, and excluded if pregnant. Total RNA was isolated from unfractionated whole blood collected in Tempus Blood RNA tubes. The specimen was whole blood, collected in connection with sensitization to the hapten diphenylcyclopropenone (DPC). This receptor was obtained from a woman aged 45-65 years with alopecia areata. Some clones in this sample may be carry-over from other donors' samples.

The CDR3 here reads CASSLVALETTEAFF. The DNA sequence follows: TGTGCCAGCAGCTTAGTGGCCCTGGAGACCACTGAAGCTTTCTTT. Recombination connected TRBV7-8 to TRBJ1-1; no D gene call is confident. CDR1 is given as SGHVS and CDR2 as FQNEAQ, both from the germline V gene. The CDR3 goes from the cysteine to the phenylalanine over 15 residues. Solely the CDR3 DNA is kept, with 45 bases framed from the first base. V drops 1 base and J drops 4 bases, leaving 13 bases in between.